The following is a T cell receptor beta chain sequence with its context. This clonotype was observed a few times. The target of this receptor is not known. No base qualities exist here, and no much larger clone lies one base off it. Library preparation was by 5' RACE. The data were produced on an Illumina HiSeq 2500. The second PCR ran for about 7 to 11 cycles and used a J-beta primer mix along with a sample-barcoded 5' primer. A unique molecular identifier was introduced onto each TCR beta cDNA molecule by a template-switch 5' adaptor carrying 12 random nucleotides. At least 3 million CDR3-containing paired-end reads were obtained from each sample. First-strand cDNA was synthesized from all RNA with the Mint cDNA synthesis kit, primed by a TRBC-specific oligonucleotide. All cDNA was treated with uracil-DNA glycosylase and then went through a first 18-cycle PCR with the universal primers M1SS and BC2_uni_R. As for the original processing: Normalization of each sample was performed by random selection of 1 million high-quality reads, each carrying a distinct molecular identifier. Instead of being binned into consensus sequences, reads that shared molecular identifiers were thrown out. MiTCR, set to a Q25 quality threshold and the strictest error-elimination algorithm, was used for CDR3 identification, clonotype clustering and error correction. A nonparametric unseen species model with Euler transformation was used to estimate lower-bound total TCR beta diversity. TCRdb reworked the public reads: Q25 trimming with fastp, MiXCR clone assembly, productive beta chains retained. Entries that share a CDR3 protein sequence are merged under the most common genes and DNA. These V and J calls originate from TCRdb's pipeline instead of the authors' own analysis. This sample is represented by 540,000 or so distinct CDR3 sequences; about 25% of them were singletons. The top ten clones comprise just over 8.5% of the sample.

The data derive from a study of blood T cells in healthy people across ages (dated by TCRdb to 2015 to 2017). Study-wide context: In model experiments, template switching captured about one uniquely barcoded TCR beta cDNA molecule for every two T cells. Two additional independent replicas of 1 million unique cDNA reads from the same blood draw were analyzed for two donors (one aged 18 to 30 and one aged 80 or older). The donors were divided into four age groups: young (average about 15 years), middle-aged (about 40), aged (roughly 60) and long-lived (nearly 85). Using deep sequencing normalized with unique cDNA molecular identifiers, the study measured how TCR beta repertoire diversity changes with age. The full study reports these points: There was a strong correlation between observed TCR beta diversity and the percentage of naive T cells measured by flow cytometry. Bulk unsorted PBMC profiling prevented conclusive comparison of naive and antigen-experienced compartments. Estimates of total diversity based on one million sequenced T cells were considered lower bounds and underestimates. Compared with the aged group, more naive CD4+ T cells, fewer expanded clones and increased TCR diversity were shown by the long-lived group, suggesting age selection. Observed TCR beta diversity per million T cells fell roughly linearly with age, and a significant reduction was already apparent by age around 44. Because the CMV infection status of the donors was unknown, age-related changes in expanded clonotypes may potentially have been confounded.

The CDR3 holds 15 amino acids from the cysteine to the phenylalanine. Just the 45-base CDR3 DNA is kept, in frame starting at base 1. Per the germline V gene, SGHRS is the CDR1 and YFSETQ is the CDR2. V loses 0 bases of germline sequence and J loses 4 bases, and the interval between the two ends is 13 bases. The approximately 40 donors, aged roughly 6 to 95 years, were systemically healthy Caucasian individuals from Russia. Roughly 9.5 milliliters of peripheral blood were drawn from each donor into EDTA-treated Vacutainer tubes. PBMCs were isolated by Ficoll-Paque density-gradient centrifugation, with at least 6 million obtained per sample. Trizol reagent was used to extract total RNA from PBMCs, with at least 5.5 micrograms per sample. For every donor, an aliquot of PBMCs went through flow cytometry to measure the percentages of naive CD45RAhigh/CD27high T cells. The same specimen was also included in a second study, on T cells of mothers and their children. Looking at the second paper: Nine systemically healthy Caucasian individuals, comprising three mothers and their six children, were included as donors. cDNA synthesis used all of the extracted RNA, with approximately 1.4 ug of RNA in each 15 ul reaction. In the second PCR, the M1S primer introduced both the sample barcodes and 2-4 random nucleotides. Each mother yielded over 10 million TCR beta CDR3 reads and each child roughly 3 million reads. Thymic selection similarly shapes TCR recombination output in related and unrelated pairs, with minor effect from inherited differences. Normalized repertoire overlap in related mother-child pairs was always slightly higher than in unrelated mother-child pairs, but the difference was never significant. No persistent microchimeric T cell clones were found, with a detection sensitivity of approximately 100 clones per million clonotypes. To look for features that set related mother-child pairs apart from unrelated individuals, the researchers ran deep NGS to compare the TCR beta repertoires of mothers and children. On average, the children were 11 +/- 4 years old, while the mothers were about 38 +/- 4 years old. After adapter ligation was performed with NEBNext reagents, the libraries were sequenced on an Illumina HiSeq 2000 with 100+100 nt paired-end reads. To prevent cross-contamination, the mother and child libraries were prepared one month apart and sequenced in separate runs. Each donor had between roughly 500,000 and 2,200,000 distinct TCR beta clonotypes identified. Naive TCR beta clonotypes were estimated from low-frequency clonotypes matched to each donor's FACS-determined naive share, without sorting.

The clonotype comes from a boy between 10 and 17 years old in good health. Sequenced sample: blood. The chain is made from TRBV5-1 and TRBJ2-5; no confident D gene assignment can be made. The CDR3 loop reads CASSLADQKGETQYF. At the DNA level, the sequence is TGCGCCAGCAGCTTGGCAGACCAAAAGGGAGAGACCCAGTACTTC.